This record concerns one TCR beta chain sequence. Its recognized antigen is unknown. Base qualities are missing; no much larger clone stands one base away. The data belong to a study of blood T cell repertoires in COVID-19 (dated by TCRdb to 2020 to 2021). Regarding the study in general: Collaborator samples came from the United States, Italy and Spain and covered acute and convalescent phases of COVID-19. The material from the prospective study consisted of cDNA or gDNA derived from T cells, B-cell-depleted T cells, or PBMCs. The dataset comprised deeply sampled blood TCRbeta repertoires from subjects exposed to, actively infected with, or recovered from COVID-19. The repertoires were released in a freely available public database meant as a resource for research on the immune response to SARS-CoV-2. Samples came from the ongoing ImmuneRACE study (first 160 participants) plus 1,254 subjects from 6 global collaborators. Nearly every sample came with metadata listing a de-identified subject ID, COVID-19 status, age in years and sex. Where HLA class I and class II types were available, the types were taken from metadata supplied by the sample provider, not from assay-based typing. General conclusions and limits of the study: The quantity of clinical and demographic metadata differed by source and by participant and was supplied without curation.

CDR1 and CDR2, looked up from the germline V gene, are LGHNA and YNFKEQ. Inclusive of the bounding cysteine and phenylalanine, the CDR3 is 15 residues long. Of all the DNA, just the CDR3 is kept, 45 bases in frame from base 1. Here V drops 2 bases and J drops 3 bases, and the junction holds 6 bases not matched to any gene. TCRbeta CDR3 regions were amplified from genomic DNA using the immunoSEQ Assay, a bias-controlled multiplex PCR. Concerning the study's data processing: The number of nucleated cells in each sample was estimated by amplification of reference gene primers within the assay. To quantify the absolute abundance of each unique TCRbeta CDR3 rearrangement, sequence reads were collapsed and filtered. For each sample, productive Simpson clonality was calculated by taking the square root of Simpson's diversity index across productive rearrangements. TCRdb's version of the immuneACCESS table is confined to in-frame rearrangements and falls short of the full clone set. An unresolved V gene accounts for under half of the shortfall where checked; the remainder is of unknown origin. The V and J calls and clone size are taken from that table; D and trimming were inferred from the DNA. In all, the sample holds about 330,000 clones, and around 83% of those were seen once. The ten largest clones take up around 1.2% of the sample.

The collaborating institutions used their own protocols to collect whole blood in K2EDTA tubes. For TCRbeta analysis, collaborator samples were shipped as frozen whole blood, as isolated PBMCs, or as DNA extracted from either sample type. The source material was peripheral blood. The sequence was collected from a woman between 50 and 59 years old with acute or convalescent COVID-19. The chain is assembled from TRBV4-2 and TRBJ1-2; TRBD1 aligns with 7 central bases. The sequenced DNA is TGTGCCAGCAGCCAATTTGACAGGGAGGACTATGGCTACACCTTC. Its coded protein is CASSQFDREDYGYTF.